Below are 10 T cell receptor beta chains sequenced from a single sample in a study of Ad26.COV2.S vaccination and SARS-CoV-2 variants (dated by TCRdb to 2020 to 2023). The treatment or condition label of this sample denotes: about 20 received Ad26.COV2.S at low or high dose, single or two shots; about five received placebo; per-sample allocation not given. For vaccine and placebo recipients, the sequenced repertoires came from samples collected on day 63 after the first injection. Library prep was done by the immunoSEQ multiplex PCR assay. The source is immuneACCESS, and TCRdb retained only in-frame sequences with V and J called. Part of the clones is not carried over; for the studies checked, unresolved V genes explain less than half of this, and the remainder is unexplained. The sample yields around 240,000 clones; around 89% were counted once. Around a tenth of the sample belongs to the ten largest clones.

Specimen: peripheral blood, collected in a trial of Ad26.COV2.S vaccine versus placebo. The receptors were gathered from a person between 18 and 65 years old who received the Ad26.COV2.S COVID-19 vaccine or a placebo.

This clone appeared once. CDR3 DNA sequence: TGCAGCGTGCGGCTTGAAAACAATGAGCAGTTCTTC. This codes for CSVRLENNEQFF. The chain joins TRBV29-1 to TRBJ2-1, with D hard to call. The germline gives CDR1 SQVTM, CDR2 ANQGSEA. V was clipped by 6 bases and J by 5 bases, with 11 bases between them. CDR3 length: 12 amino acids.

This clone was observed a handful of times. CDR3 in DNA: TGTGCCAGCAGCCCCGGGACTAGCGGGAAAACAGATACGCAGTATTTT. Translated: CASSPGTSGKTDTQYF. This chain links TRBV11-1 with TRBJ2-3; TRBD2 matches 13 bases. The CDR3 extends over 16 amino acids. The V gene end was trimmed by 5 bases and the J gene end by 3 bases; junction bases not matched to a gene: 5. Germline CDR1 is SGHAT and CDR2 is FQDESV (reference sequence). Using reference TRBV11-1 and TRBJ2-3 for the parts outside the CDR3, the full variable domain is EAEVAQSPRYKITEKSQAVAFWCDPISGHATLYWYRQILGQGPELLVQFQDESVVDDSQLPKDRFSAERLKGVDSTLKIQPAELGDSAMYLCASSPGTSGKTDTQYFGPGTRLTVL.

V and J are TRBV5-4 and TRBJ2-7; the match to TRBD1 covers 8 bases. V trimming: 4 bases; J trimming: 1 base; junction bases outside the gene matches: 4. This CDR3 contains 14 residues. Germline V gene lookup returns CDR1 SGHNT and CDR2 YYREEE (reference sequence). CDR3 amino acids: CASSSRDRSYEQYF. The CDR3 nucleotides read TGTGCCAGCAGCAGCCGGGACAGGTCCTACGAGCAGTACTTC.

The rearrangement links TRBV10-2 to TRBJ2-7; TRBD1 aligns across 10 bases. There are 13 residues in the CDR3. V was clipped by 5 bases and J by 3 bases; unmatched bases: 1. The germline gives CDR1 WSHSY, CDR2 SAAADI. For the CDR3, the DNA is TGCGCCAGCAGTTGGACAGGGGGCTACGAGCAGTACTTC. This sequence encodes CASSWTGGYEQYF.

The chain uses TRBV5-3 and TRBJ2-7; TRBD1 or TRBD2 may be the D gene (5 bases each). TRBV5-3 is annotated as an ORF whose role is uncertain. The CDR3 loop spans 14 amino acids. The V gene lost 3 bases and the J gene lost 0 bases, with 10 bases spanning the gap. In nucleotides, the CDR3 is TGTGCCAGAAGCTCCCGGGACGGCTCCTACGAGCAGTACTTC. Translating it yields CARSSRDGSYEQYF.

The CDR3 spells CASSFGHNEQFF. CDR3 DNA: TGTGCCAGCAGTTTTGGTCACAATGAGCAGTTCTTC. The chain has TRBV12-3 or TRBV12-4 and TRBJ2-1; no clear D gene. The CDR3 sequence is 12 residues long. Trimming stripped 3 bases from V and 5 bases from J, with 5 bases between.

This CDR3 reads CASSEYGLPVAFF. The DNA for the CDR3 is TGTGCCAGCAGTGAATACGGCCTACCAGTAGCTTTCTTT. The chain employs TRBV25-1 and TRBJ1-1; D unclear. The CDR3 totals 13 residues. Trimming removed 0 bases from V and 10 bases from J, with 12 bases in between. From germline, CDR1 is MGHDK and CDR2 SYGVNS.

The chain is built from TRBV5-4 and TRBJ2-3; TRBD2 aligns across 8 bases. V lost 3 bases to trimming and J lost 3 bases; unmatched junction nucleotides: 9. This CDR3 spans 16 amino acids. The germline gives CDR1 SGHNT, CDR2 YYREEE (reference sequence). DNA of the CDR3: TGTGCCAGCAGCTCCGCCACTAGCGGCGGTACAGATACGCAGTATTTT. It specifies CASSSATSGGTDTQYF.

The genes are TRBV5-1 and TRBJ2-2; the D gene is possibly TRBD1 (6 bases). Per germline, CDR1 SGHRS and CDR2 YFSETQ. The CDR3 contains 19 residues. Trimming pared 4 bases from V and 6 bases from J, leaving 28 bases between. The CDR3: CASSPRETGQPDFAGELFF. The CDR3, as DNA: TGCGCCAGCAGCCCTCGCGAAACCGGACAGCCAGATTTCGCCGGGGAGCTGTTTTTT.

The chain couples TRBV5-1 to TRBJ1-3; 8 bases map to TRBD1. CDR1 and CDR2 from the germline V gene are SGHRS and YFSETQ. The J segment lost 2 bases and the V segment lost 4 bases, leaving 11 bases of the junction unmatched. The CDR3 covers 17 residues. This CDR3 reads CASSPGQGTAAGNTIYF. The CDR3 DNA is TGCGCCAGCAGCCCCGGACAGGGAACGGCGGCTGGAAACACCATATATTTT.